This record concerns one T cell receptor (beta chain) sequence. This clone's antigen is unknown. Base quality data are lacking; no much larger clone is found one base away. The approximately 92 tumor samples were subjected to high-throughput TCR profiling using ImmunoSEQ. As for how the authors treated the data: To measure repertoire diversity, the metrics used were richness (unique productive sequences), clonality, evenness and relatedness, and the Bhattacharyya coefficient was used to assess similarity between samples. In a sensitivity analysis, TCRs with fewer than two reads were excluded, and consistent conclusions were obtained. Here the immuneACCESS table is served through TCRdb, limited to in-frame sequences with V and J called. Missing clones are a known gap in these copies; in checked studies unresolved V genes cover under half, and the rest lacks a known reason. V and J calls plus clone size are reproduced from that table; the DNA served to infer D and trimming. Across this sample there are about 5,200 clones, with around three quarters seen only once. Clones ranked in the top ten supply 8.9% of the sample.

Germline trimming: 6 bases from V, 6 bases from J; junction bases outside gene matches: 6. From cysteine to phenylalanine, the CDR3 is 13 amino acids long. Left in the record is the CDR3 DNA by itself, 39 bases read in frame from the first base. CDR1 and CDR2 are drawn from the germline V gene: MDHEN, SYDVKM. Collection of tumor samples took place before definitive surgery or chemotherapy. The MD Anderson Biospecimen Extraction Resource handled genomic DNA extraction, while the MD Anderson Cancer Genomics Laboratory carried out the TCR sequencing. This record belongs to a study of high-grade serous ovarian cancer treatment subgroups (dated by TCRdb to about 2021). Study-level background: On average, sequencing produced more than 13,000 reads and 6,500 to 9,000 unique TCR beta rearrangements for each sample. The study examined TCR beta repertoires in high-grade serous ovarian cancer patients who were grouped under a laparoscopic triage algorithm by complete gross resection or by neoadjuvant chemotherapy response. One primary tumor sample and two metastatic tumor samples were collected from each patient, for a total of 95 or so samples. Of the roughly 30 patients in the cohort, around ten had no residual disease after primary surgery (R0), around ten were excellent NACT responders, and around ten were poor NACT responders.

Points the paper makes about the study in general: The TCR repertoire analyses centered on CDR3, leaving CDR1 and CDR2 unanalyzed. Repertoire similarity between tumors from the same patient ranged from roughly 0.095 to 0.85, while tumors from different patients showed almost no similarity. Bulk tumor TCR sequencing lacked spatial information, limiting insight into HGSC tumor complexity and diversity. Neoantigen level correlated positively with TCR clonal relatedness, and copy number variation and mutation load from whole-genome sequencing showed a positive trend with TCR clonal relatedness.

The sample consisted of tumor tissue. The receptor was isolated from a human donor with high-grade serous ovarian cancer. The chain is made from TRBV28 and TRBJ1-1; 8 central bases correspond to TRBD1. At the DNA level, the sequence is TGTGCCAGCAGACCCGAGGACAGGGCTGAAGCTTTCTTT. It translates to CASRPEDRAEAFF.